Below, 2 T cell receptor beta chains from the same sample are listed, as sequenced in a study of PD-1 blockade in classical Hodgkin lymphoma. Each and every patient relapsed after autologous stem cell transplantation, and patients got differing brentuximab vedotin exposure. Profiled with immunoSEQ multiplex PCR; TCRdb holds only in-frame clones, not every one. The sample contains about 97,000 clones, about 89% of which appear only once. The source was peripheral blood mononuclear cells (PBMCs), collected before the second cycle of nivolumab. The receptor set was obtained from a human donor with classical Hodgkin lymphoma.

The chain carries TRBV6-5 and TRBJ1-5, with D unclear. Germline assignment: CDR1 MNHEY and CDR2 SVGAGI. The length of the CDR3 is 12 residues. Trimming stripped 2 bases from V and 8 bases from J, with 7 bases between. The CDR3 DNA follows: TGTGCCAGCAGTTACCTGCCTGAGCCCCAGCATTTT. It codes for CASSYLPEPQHF.

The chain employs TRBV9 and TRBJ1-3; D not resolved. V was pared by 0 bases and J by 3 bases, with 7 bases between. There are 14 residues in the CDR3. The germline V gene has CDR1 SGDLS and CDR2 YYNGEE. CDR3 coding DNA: TGTGCCAGCAGCGTAGTCCCGGATGGAAACACCATATATTTT. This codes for CASSVVPDGNTIYF.